One sample yielded the 17 T cell receptor beta chains listed below, sequenced in a study of human T cells and chemical hapten exposure. As for time point: patch test 1, 2 weeks after DPC sensitization. Treatment indicated: therapeutic diphenylcyclopropenone sensitization with weekly scalp DPC. Via MiXCR, TCRdb re-called the RACE reads, giving one row per CDR3 protein. The data contain nearly 350,000 distinct CDR3 sequences, approximately 6.3% of them singletons. The source material was whole blood, sampled in connection with sensitization to the hapten diphenylcyclopropenone (DPC). Receptors originate from a woman under 30 with alopecia areata. Some clones in this sample may be carry-over from other donors' samples.

V and J are TRBV4-3 and TRBJ2-1, with 10 bases fitting TRBD2. Germline V gives CDR1 LGHNA, CDR2 YSLEER. The V segment lost 1 base and the J segment 7 bases; nucleotides outside the gene matches: 4. The CDR3 has 15 amino acids. CDR3 in amino acids: CASSQVSGGLNEQFF. The CDR3 DNA reads as TGCGCCAGCAGCCAAGTTAGCGGGGGGCTGAATGAGCAGTTCTTC.

The chain uses TRBV7-3 and TRBJ1-4; D is uncertain. The V gene lost 0 bases and the J gene lost 4 bases, with 9 bases spanning the gap. The V gene's germline CDR1 is SGHTA and CDR2 FQGTGA. The CDR3 consists of 15 residues. Here the CDR3 DNA reads TGTGCCAGCAGCTTAACAGGTGGACTTAATGAAAAACTGTTTTTT. Its translation is CASSLTGGLNEKLFF.

This clonotype was picked up many times. V usage is TRBV9 and J usage is TRBJ1-1; D remains ambiguous. The germline CDR1 and CDR2 sequences are SGDLS and YYNGEE. Trimming removed 0 bases from V and 1 base from J, with 4 bases in between. The length of the CDR3 is 13 residues. CDR3 protein: CASSVGANTEAFF. CDR3 sequence (DNA): TGTGCCAGCAGCGTAGGTGCGAACACTGAAGCTTTCTTT.

This clonotype was seen at least ten times. The genes are TRBV12-3 or TRBV12-4 and TRBJ2-3; perhaps TRBD1 as D (5 bases). The V and J ends lost 2 bases and 0 bases respectively, with 9 bases between them. The CDR3 totals 15 residues. The CDR3 nucleotides read TGTGCCAGCAGTTTAAGGGCAGGGAGCACAGATACGCAGTATTTT. It translates to CASSLRAGSTDTQYF.

The J gene is TRBJ2-7, the V gene TRBV20-1; 8 nucleotides line up with TRBD1. The germline V gene encodes CDR1 DFQATT and CDR2 SNEGSKA (reference sequence). V lost 6 bases to trimming and J lost 2 bases; unmatched junction nucleotides: 9. CDR3 length equals 14 residues. This chain's CDR3 is CSAPGTGRAYEQYF. The DNA of the CDR3 is TGCAGTGCGCCGGGGACAGGTAGGGCCTACGAGCAGTACTTC.

This clonotype was counted between two and nine times. The chain couples TRBV13 to TRBJ1-2; D gene ambiguous. Germline CDR1 PRHDT, CDR2 FYEKMQ (reference sequence). This CDR3 has 14 residues. The V gene lost 2 bases and the J gene lost 3 bases, with 10 bases spanning the gap. The CDR3 DNA follows: TGTGCCAGCAGCTTAAAGCAGGACTACTATGGCTACACCTTC. Translated: CASSLKQDYYGYTF.

This clonotype was recorded many times. The V call is TRBV6-4, the J call TRBJ2-2; TRBD1 is a possible D gene (6 bases). CDR3 size: 13 residues. V shed 8 bases and J shed 5 bases, with 12 bases lying between them. Germline V CDR1 and CDR2: MRHNA, SNTAGT. CDR3: CASRDMGTGELFF. CDR3 sequence (DNA): TGTGCCAGCCGGGACATGGGAACCGGGGAGCTGTTTTTT.

The chain joins TRBV14 to TRBJ1-5; no firm D call. V was shortened by 1 base and J by 7 bases, with 8 bases between the two germline ends. CDR1 is SGHDN, CDR2 FVKESK, per germline. The CDR3 has 13 amino acids. CDR3 loop: CASSQGSEQPQHF. The CDR3 DNA follows: TGTGCCAGCAGCCAAGGTTCAGAGCAGCCCCAGCATTTT.

This clonotype appeared a few times. V is TRBV20-1 and J is TRBJ2-3; D unclear. The CDR3 extends over 12 amino acids. Trimming shortened V by 3 bases and J by 6 bases, and 10 bases separated the two germline ends. Germline CDR1 is DFQATT and CDR2 is SNEGSKA (reference sequence). This chain's CDR3 is CSARGGRDTQYF. Written as DNA, the CDR3 is TGCAGTGCTAGGGGTGGACGGGATACGCAGTATTTT.

This clonotype has a handful of counts. CDR3 region: CASSSTTKGEKLFF. CDR3 bases: TGCGCCAGCAGCTCCACCACGAAGGGTGAAAAACTGTTTTTT. The rearrangement uses TRBV5-1 and TRBJ1-4, with D unresolved. Trimming cost V 3 bases and J 7 bases, with 13 bases left between them. CDR1 and CDR2 (germline): SGHRS, YFSETQ. The CDR3 sequence is 14 residues long.

The chain joins TRBV15 to TRBJ1-5, with TRBD1 matching 8 bases. The CDR3 is 15 residues long. The V gene's germline CDR1 is LNHNV and CDR2 YYDKDF (reference sequence). V lost 3 bases to trimming and J lost 1 base; unmatched junction nucleotides: 2. The CDR3 DNA follows: TGTGCCACCAGCAGGAGACAGGGGAGCAATCAGCCCCAGCATTTT. It specifies CATSRRQGSNQPQHF.

This clonotype has a handful of counts. This chain connects TRBV29-1 to TRBJ2-1; a possible D gene is TRBD2 (5 bases). CDR1 is SQVTM and CDR2 is ANQGSEA in the germline V gene. CDR3 size: 10 residues. The germline V and J ends were trimmed by 6 bases and 8 bases, with 8 bases remaining between them. CDR3 sequence reads: CSVLRDEQFF. In DNA form, the CDR3 reads TGCAGCGTACTGAGGGATGAGCAGTTCTTC.

This clonotype was counted at least ten times. The chain couples TRBV29-1 to TRBJ2-7, with TRBD2 as a possible D gene (5 bases). The CDR3 consists of 15 residues. With 3 bases removed from V and 0 bases from J, the gap between germline ends came to 15 bases. From germline, CDR1 is SQVTM and CDR2 ANQGSEA. The CDR3 DNA is TGCAGCGTTGACTTTAGAGCCGGGGTCTCCTACGAGCAGTACTTC. It yields the protein CSVDFRAGVSYEQYF.

V is TRBV7-9 and J is TRBJ2-7; tentatively, D is TRBD1 or TRBD2 (5 bases each). The CDR3 spans 15 residues. CDR1 is SEHNR, CDR2 FQNEAQ, per germline (reference sequence). Trimming took 1 base from V and 0 from J, leaving 10 bases between them. Written as DNA, the CDR3 is TGTGCCAGCAGCTTAGACGGGACCTTCTCCTACGAGCAGTACTTC. Translating it yields CASSLDGTFSYEQYF. The entire variable domain, with the rest obtained from reference TRBV7-9 and TRBJ2-7, is as follows: DTGVSQNPRHKITKRGQNVTFRCDPISEHNRLYWYRQTLGQGPEFLTYFQNEAQLEKSRLLSDRFSAERPKGSFSTLEIQRTEQGDSAMYLCASSLDGTFSYEQYFGPGTRLTVT.

The chain employs TRBV12-3 or TRBV12-4 and TRBJ2-7, with a tentative D call TRBD1 (6 bases). The V end lost 2 bases, the J end lost 2 bases, and 10 bases lay between the germline ends. There are 14 residues in the CDR3. In DNA, the CDR3 is TGTGCCAGCAGTTTAAGGACAGATACCTACGAGCAGTACTTC. This translates into CASSLRTDTYEQYF.

In this sample, this clonotype turned up many times. The rearrangement links TRBV20-1 to TRBJ2-1; 8 bases are shared with TRBD2. V was clipped by 3 bases and J by 7 bases; unmatched bases: 8. CDR1 is DFQATT and CDR2 is SNEGSKA in the germline V gene (reference sequence). The CDR3 sequence is 14 residues long. CDR3 amino acids: CSASPGLGENEQFF. The CDR3 DNA reads as TGCAGTGCTAGTCCGGGACTAGGGGAGAATGAGCAGTTCTTC.

At least ten counts were recorded for this clonotype. The chain is built from TRBV28 and TRBJ2-4; no clear D gene. The CDR3 is 14 residues long. Trimming took off 4 bases at V and 0 bases at J, with 7 bases between the two ends. Germline-derived CDR1 and CDR2 are MDHEN and SYDVKM. The CDR3 is CASSSPLAKNIQYF. The DNA of the CDR3 is TGTGCCAGCAGTTCGCCTCTAGCCAAAAACATTCAGTACTTC.